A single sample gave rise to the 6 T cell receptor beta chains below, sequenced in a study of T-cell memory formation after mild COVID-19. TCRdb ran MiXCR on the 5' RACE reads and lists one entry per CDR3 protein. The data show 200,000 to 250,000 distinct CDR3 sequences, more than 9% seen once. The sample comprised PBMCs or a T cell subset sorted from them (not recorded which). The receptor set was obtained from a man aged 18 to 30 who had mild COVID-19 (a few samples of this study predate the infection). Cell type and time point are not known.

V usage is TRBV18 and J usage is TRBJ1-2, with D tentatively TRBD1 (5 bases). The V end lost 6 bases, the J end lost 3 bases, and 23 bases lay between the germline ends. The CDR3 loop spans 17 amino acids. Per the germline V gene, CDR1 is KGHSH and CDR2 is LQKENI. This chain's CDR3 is CASSTDSLGRSDYGYTF. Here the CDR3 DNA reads TGTGCCAGCTCGACAGATTCATTAGGGAGATCGGACTATGGCTACACCTTC.

As DNA, the CDR3 is TGTGCCATCAGTGGTTCAGGGACCCCGTACCAAGAGACCCAGTACTTC. It codes for CAISGSGTPYQETQYF. This chain uses TRBV10-3 with TRBJ2-5, with D perhaps assigned TRBD1 or TRBD2 (5 bases each). Trimming stripped 4 bases from V and 0 bases from J, with 15 bases between. The CDR3 totals 16 residues. Germline CDR1 reads ENHRY; CDR2 reads SYGVKD.

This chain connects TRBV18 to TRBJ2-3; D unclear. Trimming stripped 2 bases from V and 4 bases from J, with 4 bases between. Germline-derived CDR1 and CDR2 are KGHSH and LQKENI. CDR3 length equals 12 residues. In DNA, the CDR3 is TGTGCCAGCTCACCAGGCCCAGATACGCAGTATTTT. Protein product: CASSPGPDTQYF.

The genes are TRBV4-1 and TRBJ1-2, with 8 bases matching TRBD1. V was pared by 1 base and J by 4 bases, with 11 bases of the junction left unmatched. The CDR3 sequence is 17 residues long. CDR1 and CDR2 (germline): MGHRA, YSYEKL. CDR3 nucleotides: TGCGCCAGCAGCCAAGTCTCCAGGGGGCGCGGATCCTATGGCTACACCTTC. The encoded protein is CASSQVSRGRGSYGYTF.

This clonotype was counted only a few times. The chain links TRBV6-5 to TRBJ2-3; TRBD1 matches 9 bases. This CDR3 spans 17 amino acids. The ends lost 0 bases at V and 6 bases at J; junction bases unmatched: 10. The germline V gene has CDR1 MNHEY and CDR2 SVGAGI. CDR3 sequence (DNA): TGTGCCAGCAGTTACTCGTCCGGGACAGGGTATGGGGATACGCAGTATTTT. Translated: CASSYSSGTGYGDTQYF.

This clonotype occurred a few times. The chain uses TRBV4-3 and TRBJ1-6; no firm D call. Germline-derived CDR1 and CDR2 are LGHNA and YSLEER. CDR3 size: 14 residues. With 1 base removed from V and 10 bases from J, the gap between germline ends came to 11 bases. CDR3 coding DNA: TGCGCCAGCAGCCAAGTATCCGTCGGATCACCCCTCCACTTT. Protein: CASSQVSVGSPLHF.